The clone carrying this TCR beta chain was recorded a few times. Antigen specificity is unknown. These data originate in a study of T cell responses to AZD1222 COVID-19 vaccine. Data came from immunoSEQ multiplex PCR; TCRdb stores just in-frame clones and leaves some out. Here the sample spans fewer than 110,000 clones, less than 95% being singletons. CDR3 length equals 16 residues. The germline V gene encodes CDR1 KGHSH and CDR2 LQKENI. The V and J ends lost 4 bases and 0 bases respectively, with 12 bases between them. Study observations and caveats: Distributed over spike, vaccine-associated CD4 TCRs predominated at 160-218 and 743-854. The sample set comprised mostly white British donors with more females, and clonal diversity was possibly underestimated. Increases in Spike-specific TCR breadth and depth were seen after two AZD1222 doses. Unmutated variant regions are reportedly the target of nearly half of TCRs that are spike-specific.

V is TRBV18 and J is TRBJ1-4, with D unclear. This TCR was recovered from an adult in good health. Specimen: peripheral blood, collected on day 0 of AZD1222 vaccination. The CDR3 here is CASSHRTIATNEKLFF. DNA for the CDR3: TGTGCCAGCTCACACCGGACGATTGCAACTAATGAAAAACTGTTTTTT.